This T cell receptor (beta chain) was found in a study of CD8 T cells in Susac syndrome. The CDR3 is made up of 10 amino acids. CDR1 is MRHNA and CDR2 is SNTAGT in the germline V gene. Both CD4+ and CD8+ T cells were negatively isolated, and TEMRA cells underwent FACS enrichment. Random hexamers were used to reverse transcribe the RNA input (roughly 0.5 to 1 ug). TCRdb analysed the immunoSEQ multiplex PCR reads with MiXCR anew, one entry per CDR3 protein. The table lists about 84,000 distinct CDR3 sequences, 85% to 95% of them singletons. Notes on this clonotype: One junction end does not reproduce the germline sequence, and a read error may be involved.

The sequencing sample was made of CD8+ T cells from PBMCs. V usage is TRBV6-4 and J usage is TRBJ1-2; D ambiguous. This sequence was found in a human donor in good health. CDR3 sequence (DNA): TGTGCCAGCAGTCCCACGACGGAGAACTTC. Translating it yields CASSPTTENF.